Each of the 16 T cell receptor beta chains below was sequenced from the same sample in a study of blood T cell repertoires in COVID-19. Sequencing used immunoSEQ multiplex PCR; TCRdb keeps in-frame clones, though not all of them. The sample yields over 45,000 clones, 77% seen once. Sequencing was performed on peripheral blood. The receptors originated from a human donor with active or convalescent COVID-19. The donor label of this sample is uncertain.

The chain carries TRBV19 and TRBJ2-5, with unresolved D. V lost 4 bases and J lost 1, with 7 bases in between. Per the germline V gene, CDR1 is LNHDA and CDR2 is SQIVND (reference sequence). The CDR3 sequence is 13 residues long. The CDR3 loop is CASSTGVQETQYF. The DNA for the CDR3 is TGTGCCAGTAGTACAGGTGTCCAAGAGACCCAGTACTTC.

This sequence joins TRBV6-1 and TRBJ2-5; 7 bases fit TRBD2. The J segment lost 8 bases and the V segment lost 2 bases, leaving 11 bases of the junction unmatched. CDR3 length: 15 residues. Germline values: CDR1 MNHNS, CDR2 SASEGT. The chain's CDR3 is CASSEYASGDTTQYF. CDR3 coding DNA: TGTGCCAGCAGTGAATACGCTAGCGGAGACACTACCCAGTACTTC.

The CDR3 bases are TGTGCCAGTAGGCGGGGGCTAGCGGGAGGGCCAGGCGATGAGCAGTTCTTC. Its translation: CASRRGLAGGPGDEQFF. The chain is built from TRBV19 and TRBJ2-1; TRBD2 matches 12 bases. The germline V gene has CDR1 LNHDA and CDR2 SQIVND (reference sequence). The length of the CDR3 is 17 residues. Trimming cost V 6 bases and J 8 bases; bases outside gene matches: 14.

The chain links TRBV7-8 to TRBJ1-6, with TRBD1 matching 9 bases. This CDR3 is built from 16 residues. The J segment lost 4 bases and the V segment lost 5 bases, leaving 6 bases of the junction unmatched. Germline values: CDR1 SGHVS, CDR2 FQNEAQ. As DNA, the CDR3 is TGTGCCAGCAGCCAGGACAGGGGACCATATAATTCACCCCTCCACTTT. Translating it yields CASSQDRGPYNSPLHF. Supplemented by reference TRBV7-8 and TRBJ1-6, the full variable domain reads GAGVSQSPRYKVAKRGQDVALRCDPISGHVSLFWYQQALGQGPEFLTYFQNEAQLDKSGLPSDRFFAERPEGSVSTLKIQRTQQEDSAVYLCASSQDRGPYNSPLHFGNGTRLTVT.

The chain couples TRBV15 to TRBJ1-6; perhaps TRBD1 as D (6 bases). This CDR3 comprises 16 residues. V lost 4 bases and J 4 bases, leaving 14 bases between the germline ends. Germline CDR1 is LNHNV and CDR2 is YYDKDF (reference sequence). DNA of the CDR3: TGTGCCACCAGCACAGGACAGACTTCTTATAATTCACCCCTCCACTTT. Protein: CATSTGQTSYNSPLHF.

This clone appeared once. This chain uses TRBV25-1 with TRBJ1-2, with TRBD1 identical over 7 bases. From germline, CDR1 is MGHDK and CDR2 SYGVNS. Losses at the gene ends were 10 bases for V and 8 bases for J; bases not matched to a gene: 10. The CDR3 loop spans 12 amino acids. The CDR3 DNA reads TGTGCCACCATGGACAGGAAGGGGGGCTACACCTTC. This encodes CATMDRKGGYTF.

The chain carries TRBV24-1 and TRBJ1-4; TRBD1 is a possible D gene (6 bases). V was pared by 4 bases and J by 3 bases, with 14 bases between. The CDR3 loop spans 16 amino acids. The germline V gene has CDR1 KGHDR and CDR2 SFDVKD. Here the CDR3 reads CATSDPTTGSNEKLFF. DNA of the CDR3: TGTGCCACCAGTGACCCCACGACAGGCTCTAATGAAAAACTGTTTTTT.

The genes are TRBV6-6 and TRBJ2-5, with 7 bases fitting TRBD2. CDR1 and CDR2 (germline): MNHNY, SVGAGI (reference sequence). The V segment lost 5 bases and the J segment 4 bases; nucleotides outside the gene matches: 7. The CDR3 contains 14 residues. CDR3 coding DNA: TGTGCCAGCAGTACCCCCCGCGGGGGAGAGACCCAGTACTTC. Residues: CASSTPRGGETQYF.

CDR3 bases: TGCGCCAGCAGCGAGACCCCGGACTTGAGCACAGATACGCAGTATTTT. It specifies CASSETPDLSTDTQYF. V usage is TRBV5-1 and J usage is TRBJ2-3; tentatively, D is TRBD2 (5 bases). V was clipped by 4 bases and J by 0 bases, with 15 bases between them. The germline V gene encodes CDR1 SGHRS and CDR2 YFSETQ. CDR3 size: 16 residues.

This clone was found once. The rearrangement links TRBV10-3 to TRBJ2-3; 9 bases map to TRBD2. The CDR3 covers 17 residues. J gave up 0 bases and V 2 bases, and 6 bases lay outside the gene matches. Germline V gene lookup returns CDR1 ENHRY and CDR2 SYGVKD. The CDR3 loop is CAISEPMTSGSTDTQYF. CDR3 DNA sequence: TGTGCCATCAGTGAGCCAATGACTAGCGGAAGCACAGATACGCAGTATTTT.

On this clone: At one boundary the junction diverges from the germline segment, which might be a read error. The same CDR3 is also encoded by other DNA sequences in this sample. The chain has TRBV28 and TRBJ1-1; D is perhaps TRBD1 (6 bases). The CDR3 runs to 14 residues. Germline loops: CDR1 MDHEN, CDR2 SYDVKM. The CDR3 here is CASGWGHMNTEAFF. DNA of the CDR3: TGCGCCAGCGGGTGGGGGCACATGAACACTGAAGCTTTCTTT.

This chain links TRBV5-6 with TRBJ2-3; perhaps TRBD2 as D (6 bases). Germline CDR1 and CDR2: SGHDT and YYEEEE. Trimming took 4 bases from V and 4 from J, leaving 19 bases between them. This CDR3 region has 16 residues. CDR3 in DNA: TGTGCCAGCAGCCGGGCCGGGGGAAGACCCGCAGATACGCAGTATTTT. As protein: CASSRAGGRPADTQYF.

There are a few counts of this clone. Germline is not matched at one junction end, which may reflect a read error. The chain employs TRBV7-7 and TRBJ2-5; D may be TRBD2 (5 bases). The CDR3 extends over 16 amino acids. Germline CDR1 SSHAT, CDR2 FNYEAQ (reference sequence). CDR3 sequence (DNA): TGTGCTAGCAGCCCGGGAAGATTGGTAGCCGGAGAGACCCAGTACTTC. The encoded protein is CASSPGRLVAGETQYF.

This chain joins TRBV29-1 and TRBJ1-1; D gene unclear. The V and J ends lost 8 bases and 4 bases respectively, with 14 bases between them. The CDR3 is 12 amino acids. Per germline, CDR1 SQVTM and CDR2 ANQGSEA. Written as DNA, the CDR3 is TGCAGCCCCGGGTTAGCGGGCACTGAAGCTTTCTTT. Its protein is CSPGLAGTEAFF.

This rearrangement joins TRBV10-3 to TRBJ2-3; 10 bases align to TRBD2. The trim removed 4 bases at V and 0 bases at J, leaving 10 bases unmatched. This CDR3 region has 18 residues. Per the germline V gene, CDR1 is ENHRY and CDR2 is SYGVKD. The CDR3 nucleotides read TGTGCCATCAGTGGACACCAAGGAGCGGGAGGGAGCACAGATACGCAGTATTTT. It yields the protein CAISGHQGAGGSTDTQYF.

The chain combines TRBV5-4 with TRBJ1-4, with 7 bases aligning to TRBD1. CDR3 size: 15 residues. V dropped 0 bases and J dropped 8; count of bases not matched to a gene: 7. Germline CDR1 is SGHNT and CDR2 is YYREEE (reference sequence). The CDR3 sequence is CASSLDRGKVEKLFF. The CDR3 nucleotides read TGTGCCAGCAGCTTGGACAGGGGAAAAGTGGAAAAACTGTTTTTT.